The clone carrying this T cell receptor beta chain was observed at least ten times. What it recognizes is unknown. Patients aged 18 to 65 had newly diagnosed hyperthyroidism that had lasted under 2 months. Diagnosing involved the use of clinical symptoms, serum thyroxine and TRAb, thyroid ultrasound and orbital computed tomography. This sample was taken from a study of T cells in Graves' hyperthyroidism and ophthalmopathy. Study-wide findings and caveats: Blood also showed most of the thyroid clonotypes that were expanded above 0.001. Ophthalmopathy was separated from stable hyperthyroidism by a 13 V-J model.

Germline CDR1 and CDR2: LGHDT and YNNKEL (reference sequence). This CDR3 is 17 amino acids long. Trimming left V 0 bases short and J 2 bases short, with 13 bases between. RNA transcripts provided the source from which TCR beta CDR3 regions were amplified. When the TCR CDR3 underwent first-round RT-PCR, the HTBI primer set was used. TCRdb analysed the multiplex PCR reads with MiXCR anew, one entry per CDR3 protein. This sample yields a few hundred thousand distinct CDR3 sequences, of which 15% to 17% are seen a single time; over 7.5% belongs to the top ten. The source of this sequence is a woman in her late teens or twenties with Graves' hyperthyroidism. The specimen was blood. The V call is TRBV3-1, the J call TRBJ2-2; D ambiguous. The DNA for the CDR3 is TGTGCCAGCAGCCAAGATGGTCACAGCCGAAACACCGGGGAGCTGTTTTTT. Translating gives CASSQDGHSRNTGELFF.